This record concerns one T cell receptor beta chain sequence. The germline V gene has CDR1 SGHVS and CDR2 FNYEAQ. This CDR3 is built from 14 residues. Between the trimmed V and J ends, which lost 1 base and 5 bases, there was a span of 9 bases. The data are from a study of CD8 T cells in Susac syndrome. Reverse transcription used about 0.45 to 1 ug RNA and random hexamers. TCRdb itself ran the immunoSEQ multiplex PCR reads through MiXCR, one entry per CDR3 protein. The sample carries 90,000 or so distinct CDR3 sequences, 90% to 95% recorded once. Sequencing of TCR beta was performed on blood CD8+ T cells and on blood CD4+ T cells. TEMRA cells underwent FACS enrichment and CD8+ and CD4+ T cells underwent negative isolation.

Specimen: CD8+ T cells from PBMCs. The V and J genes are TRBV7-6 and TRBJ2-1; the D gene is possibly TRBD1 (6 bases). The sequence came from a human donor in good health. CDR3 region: CASSLGGLDNEQFF. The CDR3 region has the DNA TGTGCCAGCAGCTTAGGGGGGCTCGACAATGAGCAGTTCTTC.